This T cell receptor beta chain comes out of a study of regulatory T cells in long-lasting Graves disease. About the study: Persistent Graves' disease required over 5 years of antithyroid drugs and positive TSH receptor antibodies. Notes on the study in general: Only peripheral blood was studied, not thyroid tissue.

Arm-PCR with iRepertoire HTBI primers amplified the CDR3 regions for these TCR beta libraries. A single record per CDR3 protein comes from TCRdb applying MiXCR to the multiplex PCR reads. The sample carries roughly 500,000 distinct CDR3 sequences, 20% to 25% recorded once. This clonotype was seen at least ten times. Its antigen is currently unknown. The time point denotes: persistent/refractory GD, antithyroid drugs over 5 years with positive TRAb. RNA extracted from PBMCs served as the sequencing template. Specimen: peripheral blood mononuclear cells (PBMCs), collected when the disease was refractory, from a patient treated with antithyroid drugs. The sequence came from a female donor with Graves disease.

CDR3 protein: CASSSFDTSLVYGYTF. The CDR3 nucleotides are TGTGCCAGCAGCTCATTTGACACTAGTTTGGTCTATGGCTACACCTTC. The chain carries TRBV7-9 and TRBJ1-2; D ambiguous. Trimming removed 4 bases from V and 4 bases from J, with 19 bases in between. The germline CDR1 and CDR2 sequences are SEHNR and FQNEAQ (reference sequence). The CDR3 sequence is 16 residues long.